This entry lists 19 T cell receptor beta chains sequenced from one sample in a study of blood T cell repertoires in COVID-19. Repertoires were generated with immunoSEQ multiplex PCR, while TCRdb's copy carries only in-frame clones and drops some. Of hundreds of thousands of clones detected, just over 85% appear once; the ten largest clones hold about 1.5%. The sequenced material came from peripheral blood. Every receptor here comes from a woman in her 30s with active or convalescent COVID-19.

The chain links TRBV19 to TRBJ2-1; 8 bases are a match to TRBD2. V lost 5 bases to trimming and J lost 3 bases; unmatched junction nucleotides: 3. From germline, CDR1 is LNHDA and CDR2 SQIVND (reference sequence). The CDR3 extends over 14 amino acids. CDR3: CASSQRGLYNEQFF. The DNA of the CDR3 is TGTGCCAGTAGTCAGCGGGGGCTCTACAATGAGCAGTTCTTC. Full variable domain (outside the CDR3, taken from reference TRBV19 and TRBJ2-1): DGGITQSPKYLFRKEGQNVTLSCEQNLNHDAMYWYRQDPGQGLRLIYYSQIVNDFQKGDIAEGYSVSREKKESFPLTVTSAQKNPTAFYLCASSQRGLYNEQFFGPGTRLTVL.

V and J are TRBV29-1 and TRBJ2-7; D uncertain. Germline CDR1 is SQVTM and CDR2 is ANQGSEA. This CDR3 is built from 12 residues. V lost 4 bases and J 2 bases, leaving 9 bases between the germline ends. The chain's CDR3 is CSVVGTTYEQYF. The CDR3 nucleotides are TGCAGCGTTGTCGGCACTACCTACGAGCAGTACTTC.

This sequence joins TRBV18 and TRBJ1-1; D is ambiguous. The CDR3 spans 13 residues. Germline-derived CDR1 and CDR2 are KGHSH and LQKENI. Deletions cut 3 bases from V and 7 bases from J, with 12 bases between. This CDR3 reads CASSPRLQNEAFF. CDR3 coding DNA: TGTGCCAGCTCACCTCGTTTACAAAATGAAGCTTTCTTT. Drawing the rest from reference TRBV18 and TRBJ1-1, the complete variable domain is NAGVMQNPRHLVRRRGQEARLRCSPMKGHSHVYWYRQLPEEGLKFMVYLQKENIIDESGMPKERFSAEFPKEGPSILRIQQVVRGDSAAYFCASSPRLQNEAFFGQGTRLTVV.

This clone has just one count. V and J are TRBV30 and TRBJ2-5; tentative D call: TRBD2 (5 bases). This CDR3 is 13 amino acids long. The germline V and J ends were trimmed by 0 bases and 4 bases, with 9 bases remaining between them. Germline V gene sequence: CDR1 GTSNPN, CDR2 SVGIG (reference sequence). The CDR3 region is CAWSVLGSETQYF. The DNA of the CDR3 is TGTGCCTGGAGTGTACTAGGATCAGAGACCCAGTACTTC.

The genes are TRBV6-5 and TRBJ1-1, with 10 nucleotides matching TRBD1. Germline V gene lookup returns CDR1 MNHEY and CDR2 SVGAGI. The trim removed 4 bases at V and 1 base at J, leaving 3 bases unmatched. The CDR3 consists of 15 residues. The CDR3 protein is CASSSRQGANTEAFF. The CDR3 nucleotides read TGTGCCAGCAGTTCAAGACAGGGGGCGAACACTGAAGCTTTCTTT.

The sample holds a few counts of this clone. The chain uses TRBV7-8 and TRBJ1-5; TRBD1 agrees at 10 bases. V shed 5 bases, J shed 4 bases, and the junction held 5 bases outside the gene matches. Germline CDR1 is SGHVS and CDR2 is FQNEAQ. The CDR3 covers 15 residues. CDR3 protein: CASSLSDRGNQPQHF. CDR3 DNA: TGTGCCAGCAGCCTCTCGGACAGGGGGAATCAGCCCCAGCATTTT.

The chain recombines TRBV7-9 with TRBJ2-5; perhaps TRBD2 as D (5 bases). The CDR3 extends over 13 amino acids. Germline CDR1 is SEHNR and CDR2 is FQNEAQ (reference sequence). Trimming shortened V by 3 bases and J by 3 bases, and 8 bases separated the two germline ends. The CDR3 region has the DNA TGTGCCAGCAGCTTTCTGCGGGAAGAGACCCAGTACTTC. This gives the protein CASSFLREETQYF.

This clone was seen a few times. The chain recombines TRBV7-2 with TRBJ2-7; TRBD2 matches at 9 bases. This CDR3 is 14 amino acids long. CDR1 is SGHTA, CDR2 FQGNSA, per germline. The J segment lost 7 bases and the V segment lost 5 bases, leaving 9 bases of the junction unmatched. DNA for the CDR3: TGTGCCAGCAGCACGGGACTAGCCCCTAAGGAGCAGTACTTC. This gives the protein CASSTGLAPKEQYF.

The rearrangement uses TRBV27 and TRBJ1-2, with D possibly being TRBD1 (6 bases). The CDR3 runs 14 residues. The germline V gene encodes CDR1 MNHEY and CDR2 SMNVEV (reference sequence). V dropped 5 bases and J dropped 8 bases, with 18 bases sitting between them. CDR3 region: CASSGRGGPDGYTF. The CDR3 DNA is TGTGCCAGCAGTGGGCGAGGGGGACCTGACGGCTACACCTTC.

The V and J genes are TRBV5-1 and TRBJ2-5, with D possibly matching TRBD2 (5 bases). Trimming took off 3 bases at V and 5 bases at J, with 17 bases between the two ends. There are 15 residues in the CDR3. In germline, CDR1 is SGHRS, CDR2 YFSETQ. The CDR3 bases are TGCGCCAGCAGCTCGAACGGGGAAAATAGGGAGACCCAGTACTTC. This translates into CASSSNGENRETQYF.

The rearrangement uses TRBV5-1 and TRBJ2-5, with D perhaps TRBD1 (5 bases). The CDR3 runs to 15 residues. CDR1 is SGHRS and CDR2 is YFSETQ in the germline V gene. V was pared by 0 bases and J by 5 bases, with 14 bases between. The CDR3 reads CASSLGQLFWETQYF. The CDR3, as DNA: TGCGCCAGCAGCTTGGGACAGCTCTTCTGGGAGACCCAGTACTTC.

This clone has a single count. The chain combines TRBV6-1 with TRBJ2-5, with D possibly matching TRBD1 (5 bases). The CDR3 extends over 15 amino acids. Germline CDR1 MNHNS, CDR2 SASEGT. V was pared by 3 bases and J by 5 bases, with 16 bases between. CDR3 amino acids: CASSDSIGAEETQYF. The CDR3 nucleotides are TGTGCCAGCAGTGATTCCATTGGGGCTGAGGAGACCCAGTACTTC.

A word on this clone: This sample also contains other DNA sequences that code for the same CDR3. This chain connects TRBV5-4 to TRBJ2-2; 9 bases are a match to TRBD1. The V and J ends lost 3 bases and 1 base, in that order; junction bases with no gene match: 1. The CDR3 sequence is 15 residues long. CDR1 is SGHNT, CDR2 YYREEE, per germline (reference sequence). CDR3 region: CASSWGQGNTGELFF. CDR3 sequence (DNA): TGTGCCAGCAGCTGGGGACAGGGGAACACCGGGGAGCTGTTTTTT.

The rearrangement links TRBV7-9 to TRBJ1-3; no clear D. This CDR3 is built from 14 residues. V was trimmed by 10 bases and J by 4 bases, leaving 17 bases between them. Germline V gene sequence: CDR1 SEHNR, CDR2 FQNEAQ (reference sequence). The CDR3 here is CATSLRGYGNTIYF. CDR3 sequence (DNA): TGTGCCACCTCCTTGCGAGGGTACGGAAACACCATATATTTT.

The chain has TRBV5-4 and TRBJ2-3, with 8 bases that match TRBD2. The CDR3 is made up of 15 amino acids. CDR1 SGHNT and CDR2 YYREEE come from the germline V gene (reference sequence). J was trimmed by 0 bases and V by 4 bases; bases with no gene match: 4. CDR3 sequence: CASSRSSGSTDTQYF. The CDR3 DNA sequence: TGTGCCAGCAGCCGCTCTAGCGGGAGCACAGATACGCAGTATTTT.

This chain joins TRBV18 and TRBJ1-2; D gene uncertain. CDR3 length: 14 residues. The V gene's germline CDR1 is KGHSH and CDR2 LQKENI. The V end was cut by 3 bases, the J end by 3 bases, with 11 bases between. The CDR3 nucleotides are TGTGCCAGCTCACCGGAGGGTACCTACTATGGCTACACCTTC. Translated: CASSPEGTYYGYTF.

The chain has TRBV10-3 and TRBJ2-2; D possibly corresponds to TRBD1 (6 bases). Trimming removed 6 bases from V and 1 base from J, with 12 bases in between. Per the germline V gene, CDR1 is ENHRY and CDR2 is SYGVKD. The CDR3 runs to 15 residues. CDR3 nucleotide sequence: TGTGCCATCAGAGCCAGGGGCGGGAACACCGGGGAGCTGTTTTTT. Translated, it gives CAIRARGGNTGELFF.

The genes are TRBV7-9 and TRBJ2-2; TRBD1 matches 7 bases. J was trimmed by 7 bases and V by 5 bases; bases with no gene match: 10. This CDR3 has 15 amino acids. Germline V CDR1 and CDR2: SEHNR, FQNEAQ (reference sequence). CDR3 in DNA: TGTGCCAGCAGCAGAGCACTTGGGACAGACGGGGAGCTGTTTTTT. Encoded protein: CASSRALGTDGELFF.

The chain carries TRBV18 and TRBJ2-7, with 11 bases identical to TRBD2. Germline CDR1 is KGHSH and CDR2 is LQKENI. V gave up 3 bases and J gave up 2 bases; unmatched junction bases: 6. This CDR3 has 16 residues. CDR3 DNA: TGTGCCAGCTCACCTCAAGGTAGCGGGGGGGCCTACGAGCAGTACTTC. Translating it yields CASSPQGSGGAYEQYF.